One sample yielded the 24 T cell receptor beta chains listed below, sequenced in a study of blood T cells in healthy people across ages. A sample-barcoded 5' primer and a J-beta primer mix were used in a second PCR of roughly 6 to 12 cycles. MiXCR, run by TCRdb on the 5' RACE reads, gives a single entry per CDR3 protein. The sample shows around 1.5 million distinct CDR3 sequences, approximately 63% of them seen only once. Sequenced: blood. Receptors originate from a man aged 18 to 35 in good health.

The CDR3: CASSRTSGTEETQYF. As DNA, the CDR3 is TGCGCCAGCAGCCGAACTAGCGGGACTGAGGAGACCCAGTACTTC. The chain joins TRBV4-1 to TRBJ2-4; 10 nucleotides align to TRBD2. Matching the DNA end better, TRBJ2-5 makes the J call doubtful. Germline loops: CDR1 MGHRA, CDR2 YSYEKL. The CDR3 sequence is 15 residues long.

In this sample, this clonotype turned up a few times. At one of its ends the junction is not consistent with the germline gene, which may arise from a read error. The genes are TRBV3-1 and TRBJ1-1, with 10 bases identical to TRBD1. The CDR3 has 14 amino acids. Looked up from germline, CDR1 is LGHDT and CDR2 is YNNKEL (reference sequence). CDR3 sequence: CASGQGTGDTEAFF. The CDR3 DNA sequence: TGTGCCAGCGGCCAAGGGACAGGGGACACTGAAGCTTTCTTT.

The V and J genes are TRBV20-1 and TRBJ1-5; TRBD1 matches 8 bases. There are 15 residues in the CDR3. Germline V lookup: CDR1 DFQATT, CDR2 SNEGSKA (reference sequence). V lost 0 bases to trimming and J lost 5 bases; unmatched junction nucleotides: 6. In DNA, the CDR3 is TGCAGTGCTAGAGACCGGGGGGACAGGTATCAGCCCCAGCATTTT. Residues: CSARDRGDRYQPQHF.

The chain links TRBV6-1 to TRBJ1-2; D is possibly TRBD1 (5 bases). CDR1 MNHNS and CDR2 SASEGT come from the germline V gene. The germline V and J ends were trimmed by 6 bases and 4 bases, with 18 bases remaining between them. The CDR3 length is 15 residues. The DNA of the CDR3 is TGTGCCAGCAGCCGGCCCGGGACCAAACCCTATGGCTACACCTTC. It codes for CASSRPGTKPYGYTF.

This rearrangement joins TRBV20-1 to TRBJ2-7, with D perhaps matching TRBD1 (6 bases). Trimming took 6 bases from V and 2 from J, leaving 11 bases between them. Germline CDR1 DFQATT, CDR2 SNEGSKA (reference sequence). The CDR3 spans 12 residues. DNA for the CDR3: TGCAGTGCCGGACAGACGGCCTACGAGCAGTACTTC. This encodes CSAGQTAYEQYF.

The chain combines TRBV14 with TRBJ2-7, with D perhaps given as TRBD1 or TRBD2 (5 bases each). Germline lookup yields CDR1 SGHDN and CDR2 FVKESK. The V end was cut by 0 bases, the J end by 6 bases, with 12 bases between. CDR3 length equals 14 residues. The CDR3 DNA reads as TGTGCCAGCAGCCAAGAGGGACGGGATTGCGAGCAGTACTTC. This codes for CASSQEGRDCEQYF. Complete variable domain (other parts from reference TRBV14 and TRBJ2-7): EAGVTQFPSHSVIEKGQTVTLRCDPISGHDNLYWYRRVMGKEIKFLLHFVKESKQDESGMPNNRFLAERTGGTYSTLKVQPAELEDSGVYFCASSQEGRDCEQYFGPGTRLTVT.

The chain carries TRBV7-2 and TRBJ1-2; D is unclear. Trimming took 2 bases from V and 4 from J, leaving 11 bases between them. The CDR3 is 14 amino acids. Per the germline V gene, CDR1 is SGHTA and CDR2 is FQGNSA. The CDR3 is CASSLPGQSYGYTF. CDR3 nucleotides: TGTGCCAGCAGCTTACCAGGTCAAAGCTATGGCTACACCTTC.

The DNA for the CDR3 is TGTGCCACTAGAAATGCCGAGCAGTTCTTC. Amino acids: CATRNAEQFF. The chain links TRBV6-2 or TRBV6-3 to TRBJ2-1; D unclear. CDR1 and CDR2 from the germline V gene are MNHEY and SVGEGT. V lost 10 bases and J 10 bases, leaving 11 bases between the germline ends. The CDR3 is made up of 10 amino acids.

V usage is TRBV30 and J usage is TRBJ2-4; 9 bases map to TRBD2. The DNA end is more similar to TRBJ2-7, so the J call may be wrong. CDR1 and CDR2 (germline): GTSNPN, SVGIG (reference sequence). CDR3 length: 15 residues. As DNA, the CDR3 is TGTGCCTGGAGGATGGAGCGGGAGGACAGACACGAGCAGTACTTC. Its protein is CAWRMEREDRHEQYF.

This chain connects TRBV6-5 to TRBJ2-1; D is undetermined. Germline V lookup: CDR1 MNHEY, CDR2 SVGAGI. CDR3 length equals 13 residues. The ends were cut back, 2 bases at V and 10 bases at J, with 12 bases in the middle. The CDR3 sequence: CASSYGRSYEQFF. CDR3 nucleotide sequence: TGTGCCAGCAGTTACGGACGGTCGTACGAGCAGTTCTTC.

This clonotype occurred a few times. The gene calls are TRBV3-1 and TRBJ2-3; D not certain. The V end was cut by 6 bases, the J end by 1 base, with 11 bases between. The CDR3 is made up of 14 amino acids. Germline lookup yields CDR1 LGHDT and CDR2 YNNKEL (reference sequence). The CDR3 nucleotides are TGTGCCAGCAGTCACCAGACCGGCACAGATACGCAGTATTTT. This encodes CASSHQTGTDTQYF.

The gene calls are TRBV5-6 and TRBJ1-2, with 9 bases that match TRBD1. Looked up from germline, CDR1 is SGHDT and CDR2 is YYEEEE. The CDR3 extends over 14 amino acids. V was pared by 4 bases and J by 9 bases, with 10 bases of the junction left unmatched. The CDR3 protein is CASSVGTGPFSYTF. The CDR3 region has the DNA TGTGCCAGCAGCGTTGGGACAGGGCCTTTTAGCTACACCTTC.

This chain joins TRBV10-3 and TRBJ1-5; the D is unclear. The CDR3 is 15 residues long. Germline V gives CDR1 ENHRY, CDR2 SYGVKD. V was trimmed by 2 bases and J by 1 base, leaving 9 bases between them. The CDR3 DNA is TGTGCCATCAGTGAGGAGGGAGGGAGCAATCAGCCCCAGCATTTT. Its translation is CAISEEGGSNQPQHF.

The V call is TRBV21-1, the J call TRBJ2-7; the table's TRBD1 call for D was not verified on the DNA. TRBV21-1 is a pseudogene locus. This CDR3 has 15 amino acids. This CDR3 reads CVSSGRDSPPYEQYF. The CDR3 nucleotides read TGTGTCAGCAGCGGGCGGGACAGTCCACCCTACGAGCAGTACTTC.

The V gene is TRBV7-9, the J gene TRBJ2-3, with 8 bases matching TRBD2. CDR1 SEHNR and CDR2 FQNEAQ come from the germline V gene (reference sequence). V lost 0 bases and J lost 2; bases outside the gene matches: 4. CDR3 length: 16 residues. CDR3 sequence: CASSLAVSGDTDTQYF. Written as DNA, the CDR3 is TGTGCCAGCAGCTTAGCTGTTAGCGGGGACACAGATACGCAGTATTTT.

The V call is TRBV12-3 or TRBV12-4, the J call TRBJ2-4; 12 nucleotides match TRBD2. The J call is in doubt because the DNA end fits TRBJ2-7 better. The CDR3 is made up of 15 amino acids. CDR3 nucleotide sequence: TGTGCCAGCAGTAAACTAGCGGGAGGCGGTTACGAGCAGTACTTC. Protein sequence: CASSKLAGGGYEQYF.

V gene TRBV5-1 combines with J gene TRBJ1-6; D might be TRBD1 (5 bases). V shed 5 bases and J shed 5 bases, with 17 bases lying between them. CDR3 length equals 16 residues. Germline CDR1 is SGHRS and CDR2 is YFSETQ. In nucleotides, the CDR3 is TGCGCCAGCAGAGCGGCAGGGTTTCTTGATAATTCACCCCTCCACTTT. Translating gives CASRAAGFLDNSPLHF.

V usage is TRBV15 and J usage is TRBJ2-1; D might be TRBD2 (5 bases). This CDR3 region has 14 residues. Germline loops: CDR1 LNHNV, CDR2 YYDKDF (reference sequence). Trimming cost V 3 bases and J 9 bases, with 15 bases left between them. Here the CDR3 DNA reads TGTGCCACCAGCAGTCCAAGGAGCGGAGCTGAGCAGTTCTTC. Amino acid sequence: CATSSPRSGAEQFF.

About this clonotype itself: This could be a read error, since a much larger clone is one nucleotide away. The V gene is TRBV29-1, the J gene TRBJ1-1; possibly TRBD1 for D (6 bases). Germline-derived CDR1 and CDR2 are SQVTM and ANQGSEA. This CDR3 is 14 amino acids long. This CDR3 reads CGVVLGGGNTEAFF. In DNA, the CDR3 is TGCGGCGTTGTTTTAGGAGGGGGTAACACTGAAGCTTTCTTT.

This clonotype has just a few counts. The V and J genes are TRBV29-1 and TRBJ2-1; 9 positions agree with TRBD2. Unmatched junction bases numbered 7, after V lost 0 bases and J lost 7 bases. The CDR3 runs to 15 residues. From germline, CDR1 is SQVTM and CDR2 ANQGSEA. The CDR3 is CSVEDLAGSENEQFF. In DNA, the CDR3 is TGCAGCGTTGAAGATCTAGCGGGGTCTGAGAATGAGCAGTTCTTC.

The chain employs TRBV20-1 and TRBJ2-4, with 7 bases fitting TRBD2. The CDR3 sequence is 16 residues long. The V segment lost 5 bases and the J segment 8 bases; nucleotides outside the gene matches: 18. Germline-derived CDR1 and CDR2 are DFQATT and SNEGSKA (reference sequence). The CDR3 loop is CSAPTTLSAGRDIQYF. In DNA form, the CDR3 reads TGCAGTGCTCCCACGACCCTGTCAGCTGGGAGGGACATTCAGTACTTC.

J is TRBJ2-3 and V is TRBV25-1; 11 bases are a match to TRBD2. The V gene end was trimmed by 4 bases and the J gene end by 6 bases; junction bases not matched to a gene: 12. Germline V lookup: CDR1 MGHDK, CDR2 SYGVNS. The CDR3 length is 17 residues. The CDR3, as DNA: TGTGCCAGCAGTGGAGATAGCGGGAGGGCCAAGGGGGATACGCAGTATTTT. It translates to CASSGDSGRAKGDTQYF.

J is TRBJ2-5 and V is TRBV7-9; a possible D gene is TRBD2 (5 bases). V lost 3 bases and J 5 bases, leaving 16 bases between the germline ends. Germline CDR1 SEHNR, CDR2 FQNEAQ (reference sequence). This CDR3 region has 15 residues. In DNA form, the CDR3 reads TGTGCCAGCAGCTTCCCCAGAGGGCTGGGCGAGACCCAGTACTTC. Protein product: CASSFPRGLGETQYF.

This sequence joins TRBV6-1 and TRBJ2-3, with 11 bases matching TRBD2. Looked up from germline, CDR1 is MNHNS and CDR2 is SASEGT. The CDR3 covers 18 residues. The junction had 11 bases not matched to a gene; V was cut back by 5 bases and J by 1 base. The DNA for the CDR3 is TGTGCCAGCAGTCGCGGCGGTCCGGGACTAGCGGGCACAGATACGCAGTATTTT. It translates to CASSRGGPGLAGTDTQYF.